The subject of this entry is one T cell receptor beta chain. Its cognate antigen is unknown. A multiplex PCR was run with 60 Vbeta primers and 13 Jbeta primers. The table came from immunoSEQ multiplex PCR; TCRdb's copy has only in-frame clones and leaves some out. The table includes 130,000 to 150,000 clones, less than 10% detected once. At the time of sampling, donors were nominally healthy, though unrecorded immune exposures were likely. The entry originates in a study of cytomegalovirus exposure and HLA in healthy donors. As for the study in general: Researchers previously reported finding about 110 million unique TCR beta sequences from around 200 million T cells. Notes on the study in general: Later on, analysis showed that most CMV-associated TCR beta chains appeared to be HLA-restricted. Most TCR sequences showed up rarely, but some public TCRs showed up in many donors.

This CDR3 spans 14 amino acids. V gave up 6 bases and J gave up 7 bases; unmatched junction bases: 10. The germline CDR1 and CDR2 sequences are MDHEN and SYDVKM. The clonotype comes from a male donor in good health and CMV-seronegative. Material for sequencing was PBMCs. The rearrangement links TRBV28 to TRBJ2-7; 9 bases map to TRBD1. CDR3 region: CASSPPGQGREQYF. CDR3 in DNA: TGTGCCAGCAGCCCCCCGGGACAGGGTCGGGAGCAGTACTTC.